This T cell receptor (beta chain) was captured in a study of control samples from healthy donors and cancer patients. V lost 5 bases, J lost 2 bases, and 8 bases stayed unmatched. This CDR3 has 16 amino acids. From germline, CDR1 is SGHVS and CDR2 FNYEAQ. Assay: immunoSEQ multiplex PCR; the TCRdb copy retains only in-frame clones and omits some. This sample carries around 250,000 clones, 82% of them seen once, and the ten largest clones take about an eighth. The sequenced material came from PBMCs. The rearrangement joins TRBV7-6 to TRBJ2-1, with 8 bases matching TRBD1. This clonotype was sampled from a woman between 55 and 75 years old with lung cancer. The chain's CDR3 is CASSPFGTGTYNEQFF. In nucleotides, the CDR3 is TGTGCCAGCAGCCCCTTCGGGACAGGCACCTACAATGAGCAGTTCTTC.